The following is a T cell receptor (beta chain) sequence with its context. As yet, its antigen is unknown. This sample stems from a study of cytomegalovirus exposure and HLA in healthy donors. The germline V and J ends were trimmed by 4 bases and 4 bases, with 16 bases remaining between them. The germline V gene encodes CDR1 KGHSH and CDR2 LQKENI. The CDR3 runs 15 residues. Whole-study results and caveats: The study carried out a later analysis of TCR beta sequences. It associated approximately 15,000 of them with specific HLA alleles at a false discovery rate of 0.05. Researchers had no immune exposure information except CMV serostatus available.

Primers for the PCR totalled 60 Vbeta and 13 Jbeta. Sequencing was performed with immunoSEQ multiplex PCR; in TCRdb, only in-frame clones are kept and a portion is missing. Here the sample spans some 150,000 clones, roughly three quarters being singletons. Sequenced material: PBMCs. The chain combines TRBV18 with TRBJ2-5, with TRBD2 as a possible D gene (7 bases). The sequence was collected from a man aged 55 to 69 in good health and CMV-seronegative. The CDR3 nucleotides are TGTGCCAGCTCACTAACGACTAGGGGGGGAGAGACCCAGTACTTC. As protein: CASSLTTRGGETQYF.